These 7 T cell receptor beta chains came from one sample sequenced in a study of T cell clonotyping in hematopoietic cell transplantation. Profiled with immunoSEQ multiplex PCR; TCRdb holds only in-frame clones, not every one. The sample yields more than 65,000 clones, 94% seen once. The sequenced sample was peripheral blood mononuclear cells. These receptors came from a man over 45 in good health. Some clones in this sample may be carry-over from other donors' samples.

The chain combines TRBV5-6 with TRBJ2-5, with 7 bases aligning to TRBD2. V shed 4 bases and J 2 bases; nucleotides not matched to a gene: 5. Germline-derived CDR1 and CDR2 are SGHDT and YYEEEE. The CDR3 totals 14 residues. The CDR3 coding sequence is TGTGCCAGCAGCCACCGGGACTATCAAGAGACCCAGTACTTC. Its translation: CASSHRDYQETQYF.

The V and J genes are TRBV6-5 and TRBJ2-7, with 7 bases that match TRBD1. Trimming cost V 0 bases and J 4 bases; bases outside gene matches: 6. Germline CDR1 and CDR2: MNHEY and SVGAGI. The CDR3 contains 15 residues. The CDR3 DNA reads as TGTGCCAGCAGTTACTCCTTACAGGGGAGTTACGAGCAGTACTTC. Amino acid sequence: CASSYSLQGSYEQYF.

The chain carries TRBV19 and TRBJ2-2; D is possibly TRBD1 (6 bases). The CDR3 sequence is 16 residues long. Trimming took off 7 bases at V and 4 bases at J, with 19 bases between the two ends. Per germline, CDR1 LNHDA and CDR2 SQIVND (reference sequence). The CDR3 protein is CASKTTGNGFTGELFF. CDR3 bases: TGTGCCAGTAAGACCACAGGGAACGGTTTCACCGGGGAGCTGTTTTTT.

This rearrangement joins TRBV2 to TRBJ2-3, with D unresolved. The CDR3 sequence is 13 residues long. In germline, CDR1 is SNHLY, CDR2 FYNNEI. V was cut by 0 bases and J by 3 bases, with 4 bases left in between. CDR3 sequence: CASSEARTDTQYF. In DNA, the CDR3 is TGTGCCAGCAGTGAAGCGAGGACAGATACGCAGTATTTT.

The chain employs TRBV27 and TRBJ1-4; TRBD1 might be the D (6 bases). The germline gives CDR1 MNHEY, CDR2 SMNVEV (reference sequence). The V gene lost 5 bases and the J gene lost 8 bases, with 12 bases spanning the gap. This CDR3 contains 13 residues. The CDR3 DNA is TGTGCCAGCAGTCGGCAGGGGCCCGAAAAACTGTTTTTT. Amino acid sequence: CASSRQGPEKLFF.

For this clone: Other DNA sequences in this specimen translate into the identical CDR3. The V and J genes are TRBV2 and TRBJ1-1; D not certain. Per germline, CDR1 SNHLY and CDR2 FYNNEI. V lost 0 bases, J lost 8 bases, and 4 bases lay in between. The CDR3 sequence is 11 residues long. The CDR3 protein is CASSEALEAFF. Written as DNA, the CDR3 is TGTGCCAGCAGTGAAGCCCTGGAAGCTTTCTTT.

The chain recombines TRBV5-6 with TRBJ1-1; TRBD1 might be the D (6 bases). This CDR3 is built from 17 residues. The germline V gene has CDR1 SGHDT and CDR2 YYEEEE. The V and J ends lost 2 bases and 2 bases respectively, with 19 bases between them. CDR3 DNA sequence: TGTGCCAGCAGCTTTAGGGGGGTAGTGTCAATCAACACTGAAGCTTTCTTT. The encoded protein is CASSFRGVVSINTEAFF.